This T cell receptor (beta chain) came from a study of blood T cell repertoires in COVID-19. Overall study context: Sites across the United States, Italy and Spain contributed samples from acute and convalescent COVID-19.

The length of the CDR3 is 16 residues. Per the germline V gene, CDR1 is LGHDT and CDR2 is YNNKEL (reference sequence). V lost 6 bases, J lost 4 bases, and 7 bases stayed unmatched. Sequencing was performed with immunoSEQ multiplex PCR; in TCRdb, only in-frame clones are kept and a portion is missing. The sample shows approximately 150,000 clones, 84% of them seen only once. The TCR sequence derives from a human donor in a cohort sampled during active COVID-19. Material for sequencing was peripheral blood. The rearrangement links TRBV3-1 (or the pseudogene TRBV3-2) to TRBJ2-5, with 14 bases aligning to TRBD2. The CDR3 loop is CASRPGTSGGGETQYF. Written as DNA, the CDR3 is TGTGCCAGCAGGCCCGGGACTAGCGGGGGAGGAGAGACCCAGTACTTC.